This T cell receptor (beta chain) was retrieved from a study of cytotoxic CD8 clonotypes in ibrutinib-treated CLL. Some clones are missing from TCRdb's copy, which holds only in-frame ones; the method was immunoSEQ multiplex PCR. The sample includes about 160,000 clones, 88% seen only once; the top ten take 3%. With respect to this clone: Its antigen is currently unknown.

Looked up from germline, CDR1 is LNHDA and CDR2 is SQIVND (reference sequence). This CDR3 is 14 amino acids long. With 9 bases removed from V and 3 bases from J, the gap between germline ends came to 16 bases. The study's findings and limits: Public clonotypes, rarely seen, contracted or held steady on treatment.

The sequencing used PBMCs, collected at disease progression, from a patient treated with ibrutinib. V usage is TRBV19 and J usage is TRBJ2-3; TRBD1 is a possible D gene (6 bases). The clonotype was recovered from a human donor with chronic lymphocytic leukemia. DNA for the CDR3: TGTGCCAGCGTGCCGGGGCAGGGGACAGATACGCAGTATTTT. It codes for CASVPGQGTDTQYF. The full variable domain, rest sourced from reference TRBV19 and TRBJ2-3, is DGGITQSPKYLFRKEGQNVTLSCEQNLNHDAMYWYRQDPGQGLRLIYYSQIVNDFQKGDIAEGYSVSREKKESFPLTVTSAQKNPTAFYLCASVPGQGTDTQYFGPGTRLTVL.